One TCR beta chain is described in this entry. Its target is not known. CDR1 is MGHRA and CDR2 is YSYEKL in the germline V gene. V was clipped by 3 bases and J by 7 bases; unmatched bases: 10. This CDR3 has 16 amino acids. The record originates from a study of cytomegalovirus exposure and HLA in healthy donors. Turning to the study itself: HLA-typed donors contributed some 85 million unique TCRs, which were held in an early data release. Study-wide points: Earlier findings revealed that most TCR beta V segments proved productive either about 87% or about 30% of the time. A few chains tied to CMV proved CMV antigen-specific in vitro.

PCR employed 60 Vbeta and 13 Jbeta primers. Produced via immunoSEQ multiplex PCR; TCRdb's table is partial and in-frame only. The sample holds 90,000 to 150,000 clones, 77% seen once. Material for sequencing was PBMCs. The receptor was derived from a man in his late teens or twenties in good health and CMV-seropositive. V and J are TRBV4-1 and TRBJ2-1; 9 bases fit TRBD1. The CDR3 DNA sequence: TGCGCCAGCAGCCAGGCGCCGGGACAGGGCACGAATGAGCAGTTCTTC. Translating gives CASSQAPGQGTNEQFF.